A single sample gave rise to the 8 T cell receptor beta chains below, sequenced in a study of cytomegalovirus exposure and HLA in healthy donors. PCR involved 60 Vbeta and 13 Jbeta primers. Method: immunoSEQ multiplex PCR; TCRdb's copy keeps in-frame clones and lacks some. The sample shows roughly 45,000 clones, about 60% of them seen only once. Material: PBMCs. These receptors were obtained from a man between 60 and 75 years old in good health and CMV-seropositive.

The chain combines TRBV5-4 with TRBJ2-2, with TRBD2 matching over 8 bases. The CDR3 totals 15 residues. V was clipped by 5 bases and J by 4 bases; unmatched bases: 7. Germline CDR1 and CDR2: SGHNT and YYREEE (reference sequence). The CDR3 protein is CASSYGTRATGELFF. CDR3 bases: TGTGCCAGCAGTTATGGGACTAGAGCCACCGGGGAGCTGTTTTTT.

The J gene is TRBJ2-7, the V gene TRBV5-1; possible D gene TRBD2, 6 bases. V gave up 4 bases and J gave up 0 bases, with 11 bases separating them. The CDR3 length is 14 residues. The germline V gene has CDR1 SGHRS and CDR2 YFSETQ. The CDR3 nucleotides are TGCGCCAGCAGCCCAAGCGGGTCCTCCTACGAGCAGTACTTC. Translating gives CASSPSGSSYEQYF.

J is TRBJ2-7 and V is TRBV28, with TRBD1 identical over 8 bases. V shed 6 bases, J shed 3 bases, and the junction held 10 bases outside the gene matches. Germline CDR1 reads MDHEN; CDR2 reads SYDVKM. This CDR3 has 15 residues. CDR3 residues: CASRLRGQDRYEQYF. In DNA, the CDR3 is TGTGCCAGCAGACTGCGGGGACAGGACCGCTACGAGCAGTACTTC.

This clone was counted a few times. The chain recombines TRBV20-1 with TRBJ2-7, with 7 bases that match TRBD1. The CDR3 totals 11 residues. In germline, CDR1 is DFQATT, CDR2 SNEGSKA (reference sequence). The CDR3 spells CSSGTDYEQYF. The CDR3 nucleotides are TGCAGCTCCGGGACAGACTACGAGCAGTACTTC.

This sequence joins TRBV19 and TRBJ1-4; D possibly corresponds to TRBD1 (6 bases). The CDR3 is made up of 14 amino acids. The V gene's germline CDR1 is LNHDA and CDR2 SQIVND (reference sequence). Trimming took off 6 bases at V and 5 bases at J, with 13 bases between the two ends. The CDR3: CASSPQGWNEKLFF. CDR3 in DNA: TGTGCCAGTAGCCCGCAGGGGTGGAATGAAAAACTGTTTTTT.

J is TRBJ2-2 and V is TRBV11-3; D uncertain. Germline-derived CDR1 and CDR2 are SGHNT and YENEEA. The CDR3 runs 13 residues. Trimming removed 5 bases at V and 8 bases at J, with 12 bases between. The CDR3 loop is CASSLRVSGELFF. As DNA, the CDR3 is TGTGCCAGCAGCCTACGGGTTTCGGGGGAGCTGTTTTTT.

V is TRBV11-2 and J is TRBJ2-4; the match to TRBD2 covers 13 bases. The V gene end was trimmed by 4 bases and the J gene end by 2 bases; junction bases not matched to a gene: 5. This CDR3 comprises 17 residues. CDR1 and CDR2 (germline): SGHAT, FQNNGV. Here the CDR3 DNA reads TGTGCCAGCAGCTACCCCGGGACTAGCGGGACCAAAAACATTCAGTACTTC. This gives the protein CASSYPGTSGTKNIQYF.

As concerns this clone: A read error may produce the germline difference seen at one junction end. This rearrangement joins TRBV7-9 to TRBJ2-3, with TRBD2 as a possible D gene (5 bases). The CDR3 runs 12 residues. Germline values: CDR1 SEHNR, CDR2 FQNEAQ (reference sequence). As DNA, the CDR3 is TGTTCCAGCAGCCCGACGGGGGATACGCAGTATTTT. It yields the protein CSSSPTGDTQYF.